This T cell receptor (beta chain) was captured by sequencing in a study of technical replicates of blood from a handful of donors. The table came from immunoSEQ multiplex PCR; TCRdb's copy has only in-frame clones and leaves some out. Of around 80,000 clones listed, about 94% are singletons. The CDR3 loop spans 13 amino acids. V shed 2 bases and J 9 bases; nucleotides not matched to a gene: 6. From germline, CDR1 is MDHEN and CDR2 SYDVKM. The sample comprised T cells isolated from PBMCs. This sequence originates from a human donor in good health. V is TRBV28 and J is TRBJ2-5, with 7 bases that match TRBD1. CDR3 bases: TGTGCCAGCAGTTTACCAGACAGGGAGTCCCAGTACTTC. Its protein product is CASSLPDRESQYF.